Sequencing of this T cell receptor (beta chain) was carried out in a study of T cell repertoires in cytomegalovirus infection. Study-level information: It can be stated that public TCR beta signatures indicated CMV infection as well as a matching HLA type. Broader study findings: HLA-C-restricted TCR beta clonotypes specific for CMV led the ex vivo response.

This clonotype was counted many times. The antigen is not known. One entry per CDR3 protein results from TCRdb running MiXCR on the reads. In the table there are hundreds of thousands of distinct CDR3 sequences, under 20% of which are singletons. CDR3 length: 15 amino acids. The germline V gene has CDR1 SGHTA and CDR2 FQGNSA. V lost 4 bases, J lost 6 bases, and 10 bases stayed unmatched. This receptor was obtained from a human donor in good health (CMV status not recorded). Some clones in this sample may be carry-over from other donors' samples. This chain links TRBV7-2 with TRBJ2-7; 9 bases line up with TRBD1. The sequenced sample consisted of PBMCs. The CDR3 protein is CASSSGTGLMGEQYF. For the CDR3, the DNA is TGTGCCAGCAGCTCCGGGACAGGGTTGATGGGCGAGCAGTACTTC.